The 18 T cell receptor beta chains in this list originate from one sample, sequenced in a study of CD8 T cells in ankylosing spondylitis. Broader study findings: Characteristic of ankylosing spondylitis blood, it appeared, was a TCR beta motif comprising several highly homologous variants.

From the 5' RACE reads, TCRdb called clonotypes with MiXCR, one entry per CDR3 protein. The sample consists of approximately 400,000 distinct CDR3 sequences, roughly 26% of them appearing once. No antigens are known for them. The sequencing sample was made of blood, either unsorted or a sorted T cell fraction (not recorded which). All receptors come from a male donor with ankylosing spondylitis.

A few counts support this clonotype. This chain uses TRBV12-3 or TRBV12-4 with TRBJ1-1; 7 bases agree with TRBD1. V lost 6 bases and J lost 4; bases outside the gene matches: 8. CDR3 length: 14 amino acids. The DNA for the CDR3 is TGTGCCAGCAGCCGAACAGGGGTTGGCACTGAAGCTTTCTTT. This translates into CASSRTGVGTEAFF.

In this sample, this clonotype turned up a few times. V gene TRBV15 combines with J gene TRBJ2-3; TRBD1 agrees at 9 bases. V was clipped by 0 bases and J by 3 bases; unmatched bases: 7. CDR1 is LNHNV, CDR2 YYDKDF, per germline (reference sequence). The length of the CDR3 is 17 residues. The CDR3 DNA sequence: TGTGCCACCAGCAGAGATAGGGGACAGGGAGGAACAGATACGCAGTATTTT. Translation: CATSRDRGQGGTDTQYF.

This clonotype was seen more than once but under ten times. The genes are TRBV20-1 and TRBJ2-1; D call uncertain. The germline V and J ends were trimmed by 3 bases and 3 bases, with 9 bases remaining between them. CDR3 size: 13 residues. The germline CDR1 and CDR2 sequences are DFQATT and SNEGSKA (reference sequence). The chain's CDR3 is CSASIIYYNEQFF. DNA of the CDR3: TGCAGTGCTAGTATCATCTACTACAATGAGCAGTTCTTC.

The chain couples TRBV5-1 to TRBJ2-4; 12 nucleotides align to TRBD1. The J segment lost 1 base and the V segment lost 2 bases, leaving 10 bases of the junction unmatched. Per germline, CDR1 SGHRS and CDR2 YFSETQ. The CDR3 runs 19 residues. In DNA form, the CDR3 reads TGCGCCAGCAGCTTAGGGACAGGGGGCGCAAGGATGGCCAAAAACATTCAGTACTTC. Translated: CASSLGTGGARMAKNIQYF.

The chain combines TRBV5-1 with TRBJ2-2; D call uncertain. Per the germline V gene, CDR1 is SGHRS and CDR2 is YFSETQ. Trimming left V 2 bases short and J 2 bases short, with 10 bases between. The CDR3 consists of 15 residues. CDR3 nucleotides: TGCGCCAGCAGCTTTAACCAGGCTAACACCGGGGAGCTGTTTTTT. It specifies CASSFNQANTGELFF. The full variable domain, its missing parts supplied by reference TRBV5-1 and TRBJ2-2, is KAGVTQTPRYLIKTRGQQVTLSCSPISGHRSVSWYQQTPGQGLQFLFEYFSETQRNKGNFPGRFSGRQFSNSRSEMNVSTLELGDSALYLCASSFNQANTGELFFGEGSRLTVL.

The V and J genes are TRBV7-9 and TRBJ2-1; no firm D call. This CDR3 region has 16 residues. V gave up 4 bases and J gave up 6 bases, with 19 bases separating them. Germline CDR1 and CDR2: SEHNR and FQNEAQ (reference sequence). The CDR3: CASSYRAWSEVNEQFF. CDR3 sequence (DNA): TGTGCCAGCAGCTATCGAGCATGGAGTGAAGTCAATGAGCAGTTCTTC.

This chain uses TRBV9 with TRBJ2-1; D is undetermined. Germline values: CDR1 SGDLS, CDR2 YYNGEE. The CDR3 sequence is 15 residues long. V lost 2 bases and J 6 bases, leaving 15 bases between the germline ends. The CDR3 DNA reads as TGTGCCAGCAGCGTCGACATACCCGCTTTCAATGAGCAGTTCTTC. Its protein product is CASSVDIPAFNEQFF.

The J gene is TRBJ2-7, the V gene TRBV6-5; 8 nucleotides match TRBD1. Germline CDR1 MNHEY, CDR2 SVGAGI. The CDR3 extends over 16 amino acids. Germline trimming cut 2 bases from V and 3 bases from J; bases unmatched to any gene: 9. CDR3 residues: CASSYHPGQAIYEQYF. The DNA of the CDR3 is TGTGCCAGCAGTTACCACCCGGGACAGGCAATCTACGAGCAGTACTTC.

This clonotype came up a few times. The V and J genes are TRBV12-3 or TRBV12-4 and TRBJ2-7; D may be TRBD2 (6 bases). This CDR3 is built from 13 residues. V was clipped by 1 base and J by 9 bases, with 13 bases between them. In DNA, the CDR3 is TGTGCCAGCAGTTTAGTAAGCCAGGGAGGGCAGTACTTC. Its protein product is CASSLVSQGGQYF.

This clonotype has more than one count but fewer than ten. CDR3 in amino acids: CSARGRALSSGNTIYF. The CDR3 region has the DNA TGCAGTGCTAGGGGGAGGGCCCTCAGCTCTGGAAACACCATATATTTT. The chain is built from TRBV20-1 and TRBJ1-3; D is unclear. V gave up 3 bases and J gave up 0 bases, with 15 bases separating them. This CDR3 has 16 residues. Germline lookup yields CDR1 DFQATT and CDR2 SNEGSKA (reference sequence).

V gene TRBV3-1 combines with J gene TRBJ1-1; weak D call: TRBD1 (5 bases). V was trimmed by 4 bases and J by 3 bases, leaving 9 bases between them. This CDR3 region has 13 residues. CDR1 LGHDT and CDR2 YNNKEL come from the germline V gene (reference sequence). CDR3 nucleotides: TGTGCCAGCAGCCGGACAACCCACACTGAAGCTTTCTTT. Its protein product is CASSRTTHTEAFF.

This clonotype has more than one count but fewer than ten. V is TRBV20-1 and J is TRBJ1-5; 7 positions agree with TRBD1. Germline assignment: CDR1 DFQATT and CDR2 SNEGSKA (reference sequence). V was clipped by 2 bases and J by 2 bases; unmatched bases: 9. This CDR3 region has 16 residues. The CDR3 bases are TGCAGTGCTAGATGGCCAGGGGGGGAAGGCAATCAGCCCCAGCATTTT. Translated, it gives CSARWPGGEGNQPQHF.

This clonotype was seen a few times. CDR3 nucleotides: TGCAGTGCTAGAGATGCGGAACAGGGGAGGACCTACGAGCAGTACGTC. It is translated as CSARDAEQGRTYEQYV. This chain connects TRBV20-1 to TRBJ2-7; TRBD1 might be the D (7 bases). The CDR3 sequence is 16 residues long. The V and J ends lost 0 bases and 2 bases respectively, with 17 bases between them. CDR1 DFQATT and CDR2 SNEGSKA come from the germline V gene (reference sequence).

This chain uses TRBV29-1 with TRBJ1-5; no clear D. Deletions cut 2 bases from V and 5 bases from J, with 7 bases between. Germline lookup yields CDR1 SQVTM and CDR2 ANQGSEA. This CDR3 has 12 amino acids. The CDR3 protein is CSVENGDQPQHF. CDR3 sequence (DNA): TGCAGCGTTGAAAACGGGGATCAGCCCCAGCATTTT.

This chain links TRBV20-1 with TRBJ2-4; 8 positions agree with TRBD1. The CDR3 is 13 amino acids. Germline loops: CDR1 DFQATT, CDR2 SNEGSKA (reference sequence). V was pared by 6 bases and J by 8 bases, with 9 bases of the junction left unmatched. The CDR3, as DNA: TGCAGTGCAGGCCCAGGGGGCGCTGACATTCAGTACTTC. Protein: CSAGPGGADIQYF.

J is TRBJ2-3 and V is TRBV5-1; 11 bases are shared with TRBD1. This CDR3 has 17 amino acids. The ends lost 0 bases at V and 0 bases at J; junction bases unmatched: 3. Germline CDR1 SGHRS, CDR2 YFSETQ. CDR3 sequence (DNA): TGCGCCAGCAGCTTGGGGACAGGGGGCGTTAGCACAGATACGCAGTATTTT. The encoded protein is CASSLGTGGVSTDTQYF.

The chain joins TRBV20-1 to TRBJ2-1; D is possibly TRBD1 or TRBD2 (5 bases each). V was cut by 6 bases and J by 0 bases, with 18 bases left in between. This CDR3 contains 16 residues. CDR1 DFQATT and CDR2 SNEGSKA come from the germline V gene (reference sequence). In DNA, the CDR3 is TGCAGTGCCACCGACCTCCGGGGCCGCTCCTACAATGAGCAGTTCTTC. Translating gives CSATDLRGRSYNEQFF.

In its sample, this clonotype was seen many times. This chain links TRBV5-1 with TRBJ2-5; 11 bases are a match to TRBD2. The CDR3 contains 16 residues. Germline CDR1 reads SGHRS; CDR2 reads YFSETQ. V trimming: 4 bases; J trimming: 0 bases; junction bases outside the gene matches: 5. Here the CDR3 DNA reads TGCGCCAGCAGCCCGGGACTAGCGGTGTACCAAGAGACCCAGTACTTC. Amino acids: CASSPGLAVYQETQYF.